Listed below are T cell receptor beta chains from one sample, sequenced in a study of T cells in Graves' hyperthyroidism and ophthalmopathy. TCRdb re-derived calls from the multiplex PCR reads in MiXCR, one entry per CDR3 protein. Here the sample spans some 440,000 distinct CDR3 sequences, 15% to 19% being singletons. Sequences were obtained from blood. Receptor source: a woman aged 18-35 years with Graves' hyperthyroidism. The CDR3 runs from the conserved cysteine through the conserved F or W. A D gene is named only where the DNA matches it firmly. Size tells how often a clone was seen (once, few, many) or the class of an expanded clone, and some rows leave it out.

size,V,D,J,DNA,CDR3
.,TRBV9,.,TRBJ1-4,TGTGCCAGCAGCGTAGGAGACTACAATGAAAAACTGTTTTTT,CASSVGDYNEKLFF
many,TRBV12-3/TRBV12-4,.,TRBJ1-1,TGTGCCAGCAGTCAGACGCAGAACACTGAAGCTTTCTTT,CASSQTQNTEAFF
.,TRBV3-1,TRBD2,TRBJ2-7,TGTGCCAGCAGCCAATTGCCAGCGGGAGGGCAAGAGCAGTACTTC,CASSQLPAGGQEQYF
many,TRBV20-1,.,TRBJ2-3,TGCAGTGCTCTAGCGCGATCCACAGATACGCAGTATTTT,CSALARSTDTQYF
many,TRBV20-1,TRBD2,TRBJ2-7,TGCAGTGCTAGAGATGCGGGGGGGCCCCGCGAGCAGTACTTC,CSARDAGGPREQYF
many,TRBV7-2,.,TRBJ2-5,TGTGCCAGCAGCGGAAGAGGGGAGACCCAGTACTTC,CASSGRGETQYF
few,TRBV6-5,TRBD2,TRBJ2-1,TGTGCCAGCAGTTACCGATCCGGGACTAGCGGCTACAATGAGCAGTTCTTC,CASSYRSGTSGYNEQFF
many,TRBV20-1,.,TRBJ1-5,TGCAGTGCTAGAGATTTAAGCAATCAGCCCCAGCATTTT,CSARDLSNQPQHF
.,TRBV10-3,TRBD1,TRBJ1-1,TGTGCCATCAGCCAGACAGGGCCCACTGAAGCTTTCTTT,CAISQTGPTEAFF
.,TRBV6-6,.,TRBJ2-1,TGTGCCAGCAGTTACTCGACGGTGAATGAGCAGTTCTTC,CASSYSTVNEQFF
few,TRBV18,TRBD1,TRBJ1-6,TGTGCCAGCTCACTTCCAGGGGGCGGTAATTCACCCCTCCACTTT,CASSLPGGGNSPLHF
many,TRBV5-6,TRBD2,TRBJ2-7,TGTGCCAGCAGCTTGACCGGGGGGTCCGCCTACGAGCAGTACTTC,CASSLTGGSAYEQYF
.,TRBV28,TRBD2,TRBJ2-1,TGTGCCAGCACCCCGACTAGCGGGAGGAATGAGCAGTTCTTC,CASTPTSGRNEQFF
.,TRBV6-1,TRBD2,TRBJ2-2,TGTGCCAGCAGCGGGCTAGCGGGGAAAGACACCGGGGAGCTGTTTTTT,CASSGLAGKDTGELFF
.,TRBV6-5,TRBD2,TRBJ2-2,TGTGCCAGCACTTCGGGGGGGGCGAACACCGGGGAGCTGTTTTTT,CASTSGGANTGELFF
many,TRBV2,TRBD2,TRBJ2-3,TGTGCCAGCAGGCCCCTTCCTAGCGGTACAGATACGCAGTATTTT,CASRPLPSGTDTQYF
many,TRBV12-3/TRBV12-4,TRBD1,TRBJ2-1,TGTGCCAGCGGAATACCACAGGGGTCTGAGCAGTTCTTC,CASGIPQGSEQFF
many,TRBV27,.,TRBJ2-1,TGTGCCAGCAGTTTAACGGCGACAGTTTACAATGAGCAGTTCTTC,CASSLTATVYNEQFF
once,TRBV4-2,.,TRBJ1-1,TGTGCCAGCAGCTTGGAGGGAACGCGGAACACTGAAGCTTTCTTT,CASSLEGTRNTEAFF
.,TRBV5-1,TRBD2,TRBJ2-2,TGCGCCAGCAGCTTGCGGCCAGCGGGAGGGCGGTATAACACCGGGGAGCTGTTTTTT,CASSLRPAGGRYNTGELFF